The 23 T cell receptor beta chains below all came from one sample that was sequenced in a study of T cells expressing NK-cell markers. TCRdb re-called the 5' RACE reads; every CDR3 protein appears as one record, without DNA. The table lists about 410,000 distinct CDR3 sequences, with roughly 10% in the top ten. The sample comprised blood T cells: a sorted CD56 or NKG2C T cell subset, CD4+ or CD8+ T cells, or bulk PBMC T cells (not recorded which). The origin of the receptors is a woman aged 50 to 60 in good health.

The J gene is TRBJ2-1, the V gene TRBV12-3 or TRBV12-4. CDR3 size: 14 residues. Here the CDR3 reads CASRISGSLYEQFF.

The chain has TRBV5-1 and TRBJ2-3; TCRdb names TRBD2, which stays unverified in the absence of DNA. The germline V gene encodes CDR1 SGHRS and CDR2 YFSETQ. This CDR3 comprises 18 residues. This chain's CDR3 is CASSLGGLPRTNTDTQYF.

The CDR3 sequence is CASRGEGRIRFF. V is TRBV5-1 and J is TRBJ2-1; TCRdb calls TRBD2, which cannot be checked without DNA. CDR1 is SGHRS, CDR2 YFSETQ, per germline. The CDR3 covers 12 residues.

The genes are TRBV5-6 and TRBJ2-4. Germline V gene lookup returns CDR1 SGHDT and CDR2 YYEEEE. This CDR3 is built from 15 residues. The CDR3 loop is CASSNRLLAKNIQYF.

The chain recombines TRBV5-1 with TRBJ1-4. Per the germline V gene, CDR1 is SGHRS and CDR2 is YFSETQ. The CDR3 sequence is 13 residues long. The CDR3 spells CASSPASNEKLFF.

V is TRBV4-1 and J is TRBJ2-3; TCRdb lists TRBD1, though no DNA is available to test this call. CDR1 is MGHRA, CDR2 YSYEKL, per germline. The CDR3 runs to 17 residues. The CDR3 here is CASSQEGIGTGTDTQYF.

The CDR3 loop reads CASRDNNPPNTGELFF. This rearrangement joins TRBV3-1 to TRBJ2-2; checking the TCRdb D call of TRBD1 is not possible without DNA. Germline CDR1 reads LGHDT; CDR2 reads YNNKEL (reference sequence). The CDR3 contains 16 residues. Full variable domain (remainder filled in from reference TRBV3-1 and TRBJ2-2): DTAVSQTPKYLVTQMGNDKSIKCEQNLGHDTMYWYKQDSKKFLKIMFSYNNKELIINETVPNRFSPKSPDKAHLNLHINSLELGDSAVYFCASRDNNPPNTGELFFGEGSRLTVL.

V is TRBV7-2 and J is TRBJ2-3; the TCRdb call, TRBD2, lacks DNA for checking. The CDR3 is 14 amino acids. Germline CDR1 and CDR2: SGHTA and FQGNSA. The CDR3 is CASSYRTVTDTQYF.

V is TRBV6-6 and J is TRBJ2-1; TCRdb names TRBD2, which stays unverified in the absence of DNA. This CDR3 has 13 residues. Germline values: CDR1 MNHNY, CDR2 SVGAGI (reference sequence). The CDR3 region is CASRSSGNNEQFF.

The rearrangement uses TRBV14 and TRBJ2-3. Per germline, CDR1 SGHDN and CDR2 FVKESK. CDR3 length: 14 residues. The CDR3 here is CASSHGLATDTQYF.

This chain links TRBV12-3 or TRBV12-4 with TRBJ2-3; absent DNA, TCRdb's TRBD1 call cannot be checked. This CDR3 comprises 15 residues. The CDR3 loop is CASSSRDSPTDTQYF.

J is TRBJ1-2 and V is TRBV25-1; TCRdb's D call of TRBD1 is untestable without DNA. CDR1 and CDR2 (germline): MGHDK, SYGVNS. The CDR3 is 13 residues long. CDR3: CASSGQGKYGYTF.

This chain joins TRBV29-1 and TRBJ2-3; TCRdb's D gene call, TRBD2, goes unchecked for lack of DNA. Per the germline V gene, CDR1 is SQVTM and CDR2 is ANQGSEA. The CDR3 length is 15 residues. This chain's CDR3 is CSVLPSGNERDTQYF.

The rearrangement links TRBV6-5 to TRBJ1-4; TCRdb names TRBD1, which stays unverified in the absence of DNA. Germline CDR1 and CDR2: MNHEY and SVGAGI. CDR3 size: 14 residues. The CDR3 here is CASSSSGVNEKLFF.

The chain recombines TRBV6-5 with TRBJ1-2; TCRdb designates TRBD1, a call that cannot be tested without DNA. This CDR3 comprises 15 residues. Germline values: CDR1 MNHEY, CDR2 SVGAGI. CDR3 amino acids: CASTSPGGEFGGYTF.

V usage is TRBV2 and J usage is TRBJ2-1; TCRdb names TRBD2, which stays unverified in the absence of DNA. The CDR3 runs to 16 residues. Germline CDR1 reads SNHLY; CDR2 reads FYNNEI. CDR3 sequence: CASRATTSGRNNEQFF.

The V gene is TRBV2, the J gene TRBJ2-6. The germline CDR1 and CDR2 sequences are SNHLY and FYNNEI. The CDR3 length is 14 residues. CDR3 loop: CASSVRPGANVLTF.

The chain has TRBV20-1 and TRBJ1-2; TCRdb picks TRBD1, but there is no DNA to check that call. Germline V gene sequence: CDR1 DFQATT, CDR2 SNEGSKA (reference sequence). This CDR3 spans 15 amino acids. The CDR3 spells CSARDRSSGVYGYTF.

This chain connects TRBV7-2 to TRBJ2-1; TCRdb names TRBD2, which stays unverified in the absence of DNA. This CDR3 has 14 amino acids. Germline V gene data show CDR1 as SGHTA and CDR2 as FQGNSA. The CDR3 protein is CASSPDVGADEQFF.

The chain employs TRBV7-3 and TRBJ2-2; absent DNA, TCRdb's TRBD1 call cannot be checked. The CDR3 runs 16 residues. Germline CDR1 SGHTA, CDR2 FQGTGA. CDR3 sequence reads: CASSLARTGVVGELFF.

This sequence joins TRBV20-1 and TRBJ2-5; the D call of TRBD2 rests on TCRdb alone, since no DNA is present to check it. The CDR3 runs to 16 residues. The germline V gene encodes CDR1 DFQATT and CDR2 SNEGSKA (reference sequence). This CDR3 is CSARDWERGALGAQYF.

The V gene is TRBV25-1, the J gene TRBJ1-1; TCRdb indicates TRBD1, and absent DNA this call remains unverified. The CDR3 has 13 residues. Germline CDR1 is MGHDK and CDR2 is SYGVNS. Here the CDR3 reads CASSDFGDRGAFF. The full variable domain, in which reference TRBV25-1 and TRBJ1-1 provide the parts outside the CDR3, is EADIYQTPRYLVIGTGKKITLECSQTMGHDKMYWYQQDPGMELHLIHYSYGVNSTEKGDLSSESTVSRIRTEHFPLTLESARPSHTSQYLCASSDFGDRGAFFGQGTRLTVV.

The rearrangement joins TRBV7-7 to TRBJ2-2; no DNA is available, so the TRBD1 call from TCRdb remains unchecked. The CDR3 spans 15 residues. Germline lookup yields CDR1 SSHAT and CDR2 FNYEAQ (reference sequence). The CDR3 reads CASRPGQGLTGELFF.